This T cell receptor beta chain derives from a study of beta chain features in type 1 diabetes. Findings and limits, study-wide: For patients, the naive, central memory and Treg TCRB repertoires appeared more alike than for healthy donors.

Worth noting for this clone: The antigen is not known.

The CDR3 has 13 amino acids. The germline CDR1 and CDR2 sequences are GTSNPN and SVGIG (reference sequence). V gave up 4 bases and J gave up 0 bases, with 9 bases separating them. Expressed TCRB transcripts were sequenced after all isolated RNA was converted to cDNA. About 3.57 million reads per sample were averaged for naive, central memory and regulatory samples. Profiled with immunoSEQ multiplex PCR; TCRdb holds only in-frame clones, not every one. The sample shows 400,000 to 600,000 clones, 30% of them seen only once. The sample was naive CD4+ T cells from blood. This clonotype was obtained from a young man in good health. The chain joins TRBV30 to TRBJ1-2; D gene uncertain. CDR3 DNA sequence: TGTGCCTGGACGACAAAGGCTAACTATGGCTACACCTTC. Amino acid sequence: CAWTTKANYGYTF.